This is a list of T cell receptor beta chains from one sample in a study of blood T cell repertoires in COVID-19. The assay was immunoSEQ multiplex PCR, and TCRdb's table has in-frame clones only and misses some. The sample lists around 380,000 clones; 81% were seen once. Sequencing was carried out using peripheral blood. The receptors here all came from a human donor with acute or convalescent COVID-19. The donor label of this sample is uncertain. Each CDR3 is given with its conserved first and last residue. A D gene is named only where the DNA matches it firmly. The listing skips clone size in some rows; elsewhere it reads once, few, many or a size class.

d_call j_call v_call clone_size cdr3_aa cdr3_nt
- TRBJ2-1 TRBV6-5 - CASRDRGGLYNEQFF TGTGCCAGCAGAGACAGGGGAGGGCTTTACAATGAGCAGTTCTTC
TRBD2 TRBJ2-5 TRBV5-1 - CASSLERLAGAQETQYF TGCGCCAGCAGCCTAGAACGACTAGCGGGGGCCCAAGAGACCCAGTACTTC
- TRBJ2-5 TRBV19 - CASSIAQGKTQYF TGTGCCAGTAGTATCGCCCAGGGGAAGACCCAGTACTTC
TRBD1 TRBJ1-6 TRBV2 - CASRGQGVGNSPLHF TGTGCCAGCAGGGGACAGGGGGTTGGCAATTCACCCCTCCACTTT
- TRBJ2-3 TRBV7-9 - CASRPGGDTQYF TGTGCCAGCAGGCCAGGGGGGGATACGCAGTATTTT
TRBD1 TRBJ1-1 TRBV7-6 - CASSTETGSVNTEAFF TGTGCCAGCAGCACCGAGACAGGGAGCGTGAACACTGAAGCTTTCTTT
- TRBJ2-2 TRBV6-5 - CASSPSGGDTGELFF TGTGCCAGCAGCCCCTCAGGAGGGGACACCGGGGAGCTGTTTTTT
TRBD1 TRBJ1-3 TRBV7-2 - CASSSLGQGASSSGNTIYF TGTGCCAGCAGCTCCTTAGGACAGGGGGCCTCGAGCTCTGGAAACACCATATATTTT
TRBD1 TRBJ1-3 TRBV7-6 - CASSLRAGQGSGNTIYF TGTGCCAGCAGCTTAAGGGCGGGACAGGGGTCTGGAAACACCATATATTTT
TRBD1 TRBJ1-1 TRBV18 - CASSPDRVRTEAFF TGTGCCAGCTCACCGGACAGGGTGAGGACTGAAGCTTTCTTT
- TRBJ1-1 TRBV2 once CASSFQRNTEAFF TGTGCCAGCAGTTTCCAGCGGAACACTGAAGCTTTCTTT
TRBD1 TRBJ1-2 TRBV12-3/TRBV12-4 few CASNRGQGYTF TGTGCCAGCAACAGGGGGCAAGGCTACACCTTC
- TRBJ2-1 TRBV5-1 - CASSSGQPGSYNEQFF TGCGCCAGCAGCTCGGGACAACCCGGCTCCTACAATGAGCAGTTCTTC
TRBD1 TRBJ1-3 TRBV19 - CASSIWGDRGSSGNTIYF TGTGCCAGTAGTATATGGGGAGACAGGGGAAGCTCTGGAAACACCATATATTTT
- TRBJ1-1 TRBV6-5 - CASRTPGGTEAFF TGTGCCAGCAGGACCCCCGGGGGCACTGAAGCTTTCTTT
TRBD1 TRBJ2-3 TRBV7-9 - CASSRSGGMLEDTQYF TGTGCCAGCAGCCGTTCAGGGGGCATGTTGGAAGATACGCAGTATTTT
- TRBJ1-1 TRBV6-5 - CASRVAGTEAFF TGTGCCAGCAGGGTGGCTGGGACAGAAGCTTTCTTT
- TRBJ2-7 TRBV11-2 - CASSRTEGSSYEQYF TGTGCCAGCAGCCGGACAGAGGGAAGCTCCTACGAGCAGTACTTC
- TRBJ1-5 TRBV2 - CASKQYKDQPQHF TGTGCCAGCAAACAGTATAAGGATCAGCCCCAGCATTTT
- TRBJ2-3 TRBV6-5 - CASEEKLRDTQYF TGTGCCAGCGAAGAAAAACTGAGGGATACGCAGTATTTT
TRBD1 TRBJ1-2 TRBV4-1 once CASSLVQGAVVYGYTF TGCGCCAGCAGCCTCGTGCAGGGGGCGGTAGTTTATGGCTACACCTTC
TRBD2 TRBJ2-1 TRBV4-2 - CASSHQWTSGSVGEQFF TGTGCCAGCAGCCACCAATGGACTAGCGGGAGTGTAGGTGAGCAGTTCTTC
TRBD1 TRBJ1-3 TRBV2 few CASRGTGPGNTIYF TGTGCCAGCAGGGGGACAGGGCCAGGAAACACCATATATTTT
- TRBJ2-1 TRBV10-1 - CASSDSGNERFF TGCGCCAGCAGCGATAGCGGAAATGAGCGGTTCTTC
- TRBJ1-2 TRBV29-1 - CSVDPERVGYTF TGCAGCGTTGACCCCGAACGGGTTGGCTACACCTTC
- TRBJ1-4 TRBV5-6 - CASSLVGRGSNEKLFF TGTGCCAGCAGCTTGGTGGGGCGGGGCTCTAATGAAAAACTGTTTTTT
TRBD1 TRBJ2-1 TRBV7-9 - CASSWTGVNEQFF TGTGCCAGCAGCTGGACAGGGGTAAATGAGCAGTTCTTC
TRBD1 TRBJ1-2 TRBV3-1/TRBV3-2 - CASSRPTGGNGYTF TGTGCCAGCAGCCGACCGACAGGGGGCAACGGCTACACCTTC
- TRBJ1-1 TRBV11-1 - CASSLVRSEAFF TGTGCCAGCAGCTTAGTGCGTAGTGAAGCTTTCTTT
- TRBJ2-2 TRBV2 - CASSVRPGGTGELFF TGTGCCAGCAGTGTCCGGCCCGGCGGTACCGGGGAGCTGTTTTTT
TRBD2 TRBJ2-4 TRBV6-5 once CASTQAGYENIQYF TGTGCCAGCACCCAAGCGGGGTACGAAAACATTCAGTACTTC
- TRBJ2-5 TRBV11-2 - CASSLHGGGFEETQYF TGTGCCAGCAGCCTCCACGGGGGAGGTTTCGAAGAGACCCAGTACTTC
TRBD1 TRBJ2-2 TRBV24-1 - CATSDFGGTGKAGELFF TGTGCCACCAGTGATTTCGGTGGGACAGGGAAGGCCGGGGAGCTGTTTTTT
TRBD1 TRBJ1-4 TRBV7-8 - CASSLRDRGRINEKLFF TGTGCCAGCAGCCTCCGAGACAGGGGGCGAATTAATGAAAAACTGTTTTTT
- TRBJ2-1 TRBV15 - CATSRDLLVRFATYNEQFF TGTGCCACCAGCAGAGATTTGCTAGTGAGGTTTGCGACCTACAATGAGCAGTTCTTC
TRBD2 TRBJ2-3 TRBV6-5 - CASSSSGGRDTQYF TGTGCCAGCAGTTCTAGCGGGGGGCGGGATACGCAGTATTTT
- TRBJ1-2 TRBV4-2 - CASSQAEAYENYGYTF TGTGCCAGCAGCCAAGCTGAAGCATATGAAAACTATGGCTACACCTTC
TRBD2 TRBJ2-2 TRBV16 - CASSHINLGRYTGELFF TGTGCCAGCAGCCACATTAACCTCGGGAGGTACACCGGGGAGCTGTTTTTT
TRBD1 TRBJ2-1 TRBV24-1 - CATSDSGQYNEQFF TGTGCCACCAGTGACTCGGGACAGTACAATGAGCAGTTCTTC
- TRBJ2-3 TRBV20-1 - CSASPQRLGTDTQYF TGCAGTGCTAGTCCTCAAAGACTAGGCACAGATACGCAGTATTTT
TRBD2 TRBJ2-7 TRBV11-2 - CASSLQLVAGAVEQYF TGTGCCAGCAGCTTACAGTTGGTAGCGGGGGCCGTGGAGCAGTACTTC
- TRBJ1-2 TRBV18 - CASSLTVTYGYTF TGTGCCAGCTCACTTACAGTTACCTATGGCTACACCTTC
- TRBJ2-5 TRBV7-6 - CASSFPLRGTTEETQYF TGTGCCAGCAGCTTCCCCCTACGGGGGACCACCGAAGAGACCCAGTACTTC
- TRBJ1-3 TRBV30 - CAWRSGTTPGNTIYF TGTGCCTGGAGATCCGGGACAACTCCTGGAAACACCATATATTTT
TRBD1 TRBJ1-3 TRBV28 - CASSQDGTGVRDTIYF TGTGCCAGCAGTCAGGACGGGACAGGGGTTAGGGACACCATATATTTT
TRBD1 TRBJ2-7 TRBV7-6 - CASSLAVTGGAYEQYF TGTGCCAGCAGCTTAGCGGTGACAGGGGGAGCTTACGAGCAGTACTTC